Each of the 12 T cell receptor beta chains below was sequenced from the same sample in a study of T cells in Graves' hyperthyroidism and ophthalmopathy. Amplification of TCR beta CDR3 regions used RNA as the template. First-round RT-PCR targeting the TCR CDR3 was performed with the HTBI primer set. One entry per CDR3 protein results from TCRdb running MiXCR on the multiplex PCR reads. The table includes 300,000 to 450,000 distinct CDR3 sequences, 14% detected once. Specimen: blood. Receptors originate from a young woman with Graves' ophthalmopathy.

In this sample, this clonotype turned up many times. The V gene is TRBV28, the J gene TRBJ2-6; 7 nucleotides line up with TRBD1. From germline, CDR1 is MDHEN and CDR2 SYDVKM. The CDR3 sequence is 15 residues long. V shed 5 bases and J 3 bases; nucleotides not matched to a gene: 4. CDR3 nucleotides: TGTGCCAGCAGTCCTACAGGGGTTGGGGCCAACGTCCTGACTTTC. Protein product: CASSPTGVGANVLTF.

The table lists this clonotype with many counts. This chain joins TRBV3-1 and TRBJ1-3, with 9 positions matching TRBD1. The ends lost 5 bases at V and 6 bases at J; junction bases unmatched: 5. CDR1 and CDR2 from the germline V gene are LGHDT and YNNKEL (reference sequence). The CDR3 contains 14 residues. As DNA, the CDR3 is TGTGCCAGCAGCGCGGGACAGGGATTAAACACCATATATTTT. This encodes CASSAGQGLNTIYF.

Concerning this clonotype: A read error may be the cause here, since a much bigger clone is one base away. The rearrangement joins TRBV19 to TRBJ1-2; 12 nucleotides match TRBD1. Germline V lookup: CDR1 LNHDA, CDR2 SQIVND (reference sequence). The CDR3 length is 14 residues. The CDR3 loop is CASSPGQGAVGCTF. The CDR3 nucleotides are TGTGCCAGTAGTCCGGGACAGGGGGCTGTTGGCTGCACCTTC.

In this sample, this clonotype turned up a few times. The chain carries TRBV20-1 and TRBJ2-4; D possibly corresponds to TRBD2 (5 bases). The CDR3 consists of 13 residues. With 5 bases removed from V and 6 bases from J, the gap between germline ends came to 14 bases. Germline assignment: CDR1 DFQATT and CDR2 SNEGSKA (reference sequence). The CDR3 region is CSAEGSHTNIQYF. The DNA for the CDR3 is TGCAGTGCTGAGGGCAGCCACACAAACATTCAGTACTTC.

This clonotype occurred many times. V is TRBV27 and J is TRBJ2-5, with 9 bases aligning to TRBD1. This CDR3 comprises 16 residues. Germline assignment: CDR1 MNHEY and CDR2 SMNVEV (reference sequence). The trim removed 4 bases at V and 7 bases at J, leaving 13 bases unmatched. CDR3 bases: TGTGCCAGCAGTTCAATACCGGGACAGGGAGAAGGGACCCAGTACTTC. Translating gives CASSSIPGQGEGTQYF.

This clonotype was found many times. This chain connects TRBV28 to TRBJ2-3; the D is unclear. The CDR3 totals 11 residues. The V end was cut by 6 bases, the J end by 5 bases, with 6 bases between. Germline CDR1 MDHEN, CDR2 SYDVKM. The CDR3 sequence: CASRSIDTQYF. As DNA, the CDR3 is TGTGCCAGCAGGTCGATAGATACGCAGTATTTT.

This clonotype appeared many times. The V gene is TRBV27, the J gene TRBJ2-7; 10 positions agree with TRBD2. The CDR3 length is 16 residues. CDR1 and CDR2 from the germline V gene are MNHEY and SMNVEV (reference sequence). V dropped 6 bases and J dropped 4; count of bases not matched to a gene: 12. CDR3 DNA: TGTGCCAGCAGCTTAGAGCCGGGACTAGCGTATTACGAGCAGTACTTC. Its translation is CASSLEPGLAYYEQYF.

In its sample, this clonotype was seen many times. J is TRBJ2-4 and V is TRBV28; 10 nucleotides align to TRBD1. V was clipped by 5 bases and J by 3 bases; unmatched bases: 13. The CDR3 has 18 amino acids. In germline, CDR1 is MDHEN, CDR2 SYDVKM. In nucleotides, the CDR3 is TGTGCCAGCAGTCACACCGACAGGGGGCTAGTCGGCAAAAACATTCAGTACTTC. Translated: CASSHTDRGLVGKNIQYF.

This clonotype showed up many times. V gene TRBV14 combines with J gene TRBJ1-2; TRBD1 is a possible D gene (5 bases). Trimming left V 1 base short and J 6 bases short, with 18 bases between. The V gene's germline CDR1 is SGHDN and CDR2 FVKESK. The CDR3 loop spans 16 amino acids. Written as DNA, the CDR3 is TGTGCCAGCAGCCAAGTCGCGGGGCCTTCAACGAATGGCTACACCTTC. Protein: CASSQVAGPSTNGYTF.

This clonotype was detected many times. The rearrangement joins TRBV28 to TRBJ2-1; 11 nucleotides line up with TRBD2. This CDR3 comprises 14 residues. V lost 7 bases to trimming and J lost 7 bases; unmatched junction nucleotides: 6. CDR1 is MDHEN and CDR2 is SYDVKM in the germline V gene. CDR3 in amino acids: CASNLAGGRNEQFF. The CDR3 region has the DNA TGTGCCAGCAATCTAGCGGGGGGCAGGAATGAGCAGTTCTTC. The full variable domain, rest sourced from reference TRBV28 and TRBJ2-1, is DVKVTQSSRYLVKRTGEKVFLECVQDMDHENMFWYRQDPGLGLRLIYFSYDVKMKEKGDIPEGYSVSREKKERFSLILESASTNQTSMYLCASNLAGGRNEQFFGPGTRLTVL.

This chain joins TRBV20-1 and TRBJ2-5; 11 nucleotides match TRBD2. CDR3 size: 15 residues. After removal of 8 bases from V and 5 bases from J, the junction contained 13 bases not matched to a gene. Germline CDR1 reads DFQATT; CDR2 reads SNEGSKA (reference sequence). The CDR3 loop is CSSTRISGGAETQYF. DNA of the CDR3: TGCAGTTCTACCCGGATTAGCGGGGGGGCGGAGACCCAGTACTTC.

This clonotype was observed at least ten times. J is TRBJ1-1 and V is TRBV12-3 or TRBV12-4; D remains ambiguous. Trimming removed 3 bases at V and 4 bases at J, with 9 bases between. CDR3 size: 13 residues. The chain's CDR3 is CASSFHTPTEAFF. In DNA form, the CDR3 reads TGTGCCAGCAGTTTTCATACTCCCACTGAAGCTTTCTTT.